One sample yielded the 9 T cell receptor beta chains listed below, sequenced in a study of blood T cell repertoires in COVID-19. TCRdb's table, derived via immunoSEQ multiplex PCR, lists solely in-frame clones and lacks some. The sample includes 90,000 to 120,000 clones, more than 70% seen only once; the top ten take 4.3%. What was sequenced was peripheral blood. Source of these receptors: a man in his 70s with acute or convalescent COVID-19.

The V gene is TRBV24-1, the J gene TRBJ1-4; 9 nucleotides match TRBD1. V was pared by 1 base and J by 0 bases, with 8 bases of the junction left unmatched. This CDR3 spans 19 amino acids. Germline V gives CDR1 KGHDR, CDR2 SFDVKD. CDR3 sequence reads: CATSDLYRGPNATNEKLFF. DNA for the CDR3: TGTGCCACCAGTGATTTATACAGGGGGCCTAACGCAACTAATGAAAAACTGTTTTTT.

The chain is built from TRBV19 and TRBJ2-2, with a weak D call TRBD2 (5 bases). Germline values: CDR1 LNHDA, CDR2 SQIVND (reference sequence). The CDR3 extends over 14 amino acids. Trimming cost V 8 bases and J 0 bases, with 10 bases left between them. The CDR3 nucleotides read TGTGCCAGTCCTGGACTCTCGAACACCGGGGAGCTGTTTTTT. Protein sequence: CASPGLSNTGELFF.

The chain couples TRBV19 to TRBJ1-5; the match to TRBD1 covers 10 bases. V lost 5 bases, J lost 0 bases, and 7 bases stayed unmatched. The length of the CDR3 is 17 residues. CDR1 and CDR2 from the germline V gene are LNHDA and SQIVND (reference sequence). The CDR3 region has the DNA TGTGCCAGTAGTCCAGGGACAGGGGATAATAGCAATCAGCCCCAGCATTTT. Its protein is CASSPGTGDNSNQPQHF.

The V call is TRBV6-5, the J call TRBJ2-7, with TRBD1 matching 9 bases. This CDR3 contains 15 residues. Trimming at V came to 2 bases and at J to 5 bases, leaving 7 bases not matched to a gene. The germline CDR1 and CDR2 sequences are MNHEY and SVGAGI. CDR3 bases: TGTGCCAGCAGTTACGGGGGACAGGGTTGGGACGAGCAGTACTTC. It specifies CASSYGGQGWDEQYF.

This clone was picked up one time. The CDR3 DNA reads as TGTGCCAGCAGCCTACAGGGGGACGCCGGGGAGCTGTTTTTT. It encodes CASSLQGDAGELFF. V is TRBV7-3 and J is TRBJ2-2; TRBD1 matches 8 bases. Germline V gene lookup returns CDR1 SGHTA and CDR2 FQGTGA. This CDR3 has 14 amino acids. Unmatched junction bases numbered 5, after V lost 5 bases and J lost 6 bases.

This clone was seen a handful of times. V usage is TRBV20-1 and J usage is TRBJ1-1, with D possibly TRBD1 on 5 matching bases. This CDR3 comprises 14 residues. Germline-derived CDR1 and CDR2 are DFQATT and SNEGSKA (reference sequence). The V gene lost 3 bases and the J gene lost 3 bases, with 14 bases spanning the gap. This CDR3 is CSASYEGGDTEAFF. In DNA form, the CDR3 reads TGCAGTGCTAGTTACGAGGGAGGGGACACTGAAGCTTTCTTT.

The chain joins TRBV7-9 to TRBJ2-2, with 11 bases lining up with TRBD1. Trimming removed 5 bases from V and 4 bases from J; junction bases left unmatched: 3. CDR1 SEHNR and CDR2 FQNEAQ come from the germline V gene (reference sequence). The CDR3 has 15 residues. CDR3 DNA sequence: TGTGCCAGCAGCGGGACAGGGGGAGGCACCGGGGAGCTGTTTTTT. It yields the protein CASSGTGGGTGELFF.

The chain uses TRBV27 and TRBJ2-3, with a possible D match to TRBD2 (5 bases). This CDR3 spans 16 amino acids. Germline V gene sequence: CDR1 MNHEY, CDR2 SMNVEV (reference sequence). The germline V and J ends were trimmed by 4 bases and 0 bases, with 14 bases remaining between them. The CDR3 here is CASSSRTAASTDTQYF. The CDR3 coding sequence is TGTGCCAGCAGTTCCAGGACTGCCGCTAGCACAGATACGCAGTATTTT.

This sequence joins TRBV5-8 and TRBJ2-5, with 15 positions matching TRBD2. V was pared by 2 bases and J by 3 bases, with 2 bases of the junction left unmatched. Germline lookup yields CDR1 SGHTS and CDR2 YDEGEE. This CDR3 spans 16 amino acids. In DNA, the CDR3 is TGTGCCAGCAGCTTATGGACTAGCGGGGGGGAAGAGACCCAGTACTTC. Protein product: CASSLWTSGGEETQYF.